The clone carrying this TCR beta chain was counted at least ten times. CDR1 MDHEN and CDR2 SYDVKM come from the germline V gene. V lost 5 bases and J lost 7, with 9 bases in between. The length of the CDR3 is 12 residues. TCR beta CDR3 region amplification was performed from RNA transcripts. An initial round of RT-PCR targeting the TCR CDR3 relied on the HTBI primer set. TCRdb reanalysed the multiplex PCR reads using MiXCR and keeps one entry per CDR3 protein. The sample shows around 350,000 distinct CDR3 sequences, approximately 14% of them seen only once. The data originate from a study of T cells in Graves' hyperthyroidism and ophthalmopathy.

Source material: blood. The chain links TRBV28 to TRBJ2-1, with a weak D call TRBD1 (5 bases). The TCR comes from a woman aged 60-75 years with Graves' ophthalmopathy. The CDR3 reads CASSLRGNEQFF. The CDR3 bases are TGTGCCAGCAGTCTTAGGGGTAATGAGCAGTTCTTC.